This TCR beta chain was recovered during a study of T cells in Graves' hyperthyroidism and ophthalmopathy. Unmatched junction bases numbered 12, after V lost 5 bases and J lost 7 bases. Germline CDR1 and CDR2: SEHNR and FQNEAQ (reference sequence). CDR3 length: 16 residues. Study-wide results and limits: In validation, the model predicted ophthalmopathy. These predictions came a median roughly 6.5 months before onset. Ophthalmopathy cases were set apart from stable hyperthyroidism by a 13 V-J model.

Amplified regions were TCR beta CDR3 sequences from RNA transcripts. When the TCR CDR3 underwent first-round RT-PCR, the HTBI primer set was used. A single record per CDR3 protein comes from TCRdb applying MiXCR to the multiplex PCR reads. This sample has under 450,000 distinct CDR3 sequences, with 13% found just once. Points on this clonotype: Its antigen is as yet unknown.

Together with thyroid ultrasound, orbital computed tomography, serum thyroxine and TRAb, clinical symptoms were used for diagnoses. The sample was blood. The V call is TRBV7-9, the J call TRBJ2-1, with 9 bases fitting TRBD2. The clonotype was recovered from a man between 25 and 39 years old with Graves' hyperthyroidism that later progressed to Graves' ophthalmopathy. The CDR3 is CASSPFRRGGLNEQFF. CDR3 nucleotides: TGTGCCAGCAGCCCATTTAGGCGGGGGGGCCTTAATGAGCAGTTCTTC.